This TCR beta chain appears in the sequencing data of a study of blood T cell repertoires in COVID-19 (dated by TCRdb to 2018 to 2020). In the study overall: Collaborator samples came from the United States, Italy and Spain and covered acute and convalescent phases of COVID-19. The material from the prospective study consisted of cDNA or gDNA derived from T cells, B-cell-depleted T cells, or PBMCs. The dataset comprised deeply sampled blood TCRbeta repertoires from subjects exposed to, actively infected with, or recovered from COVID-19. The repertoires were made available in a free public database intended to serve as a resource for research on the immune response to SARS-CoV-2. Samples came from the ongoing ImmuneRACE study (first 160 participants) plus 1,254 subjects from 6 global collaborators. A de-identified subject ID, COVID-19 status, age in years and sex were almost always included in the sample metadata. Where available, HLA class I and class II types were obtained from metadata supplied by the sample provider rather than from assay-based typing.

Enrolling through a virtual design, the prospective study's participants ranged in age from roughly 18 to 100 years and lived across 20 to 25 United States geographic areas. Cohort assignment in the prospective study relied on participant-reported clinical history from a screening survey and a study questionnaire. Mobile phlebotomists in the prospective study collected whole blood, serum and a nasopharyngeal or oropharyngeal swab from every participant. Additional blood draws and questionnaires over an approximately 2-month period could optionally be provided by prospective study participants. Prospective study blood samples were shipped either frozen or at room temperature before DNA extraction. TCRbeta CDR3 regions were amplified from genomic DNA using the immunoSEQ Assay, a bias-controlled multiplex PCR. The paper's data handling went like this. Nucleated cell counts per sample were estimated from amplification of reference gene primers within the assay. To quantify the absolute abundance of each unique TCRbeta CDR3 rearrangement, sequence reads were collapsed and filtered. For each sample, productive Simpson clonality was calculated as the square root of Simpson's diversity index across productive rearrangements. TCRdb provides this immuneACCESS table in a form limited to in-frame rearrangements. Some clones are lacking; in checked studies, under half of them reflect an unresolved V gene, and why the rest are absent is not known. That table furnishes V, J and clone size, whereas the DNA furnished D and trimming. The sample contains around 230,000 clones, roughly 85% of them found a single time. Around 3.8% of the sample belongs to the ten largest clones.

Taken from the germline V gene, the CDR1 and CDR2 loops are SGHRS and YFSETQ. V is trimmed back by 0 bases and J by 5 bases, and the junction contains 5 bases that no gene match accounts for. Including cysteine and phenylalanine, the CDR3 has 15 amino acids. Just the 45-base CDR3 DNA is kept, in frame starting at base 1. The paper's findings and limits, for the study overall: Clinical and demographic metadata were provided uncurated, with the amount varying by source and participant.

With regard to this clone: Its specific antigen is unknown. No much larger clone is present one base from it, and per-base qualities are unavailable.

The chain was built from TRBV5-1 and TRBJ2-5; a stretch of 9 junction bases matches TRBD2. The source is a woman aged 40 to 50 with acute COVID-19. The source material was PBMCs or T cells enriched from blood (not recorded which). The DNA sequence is TGCGCCAGCAGCTTGGGGCGGGGGGGCTCGGAGACCCAGTACTTC. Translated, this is CASSLGRGGSETQYF.